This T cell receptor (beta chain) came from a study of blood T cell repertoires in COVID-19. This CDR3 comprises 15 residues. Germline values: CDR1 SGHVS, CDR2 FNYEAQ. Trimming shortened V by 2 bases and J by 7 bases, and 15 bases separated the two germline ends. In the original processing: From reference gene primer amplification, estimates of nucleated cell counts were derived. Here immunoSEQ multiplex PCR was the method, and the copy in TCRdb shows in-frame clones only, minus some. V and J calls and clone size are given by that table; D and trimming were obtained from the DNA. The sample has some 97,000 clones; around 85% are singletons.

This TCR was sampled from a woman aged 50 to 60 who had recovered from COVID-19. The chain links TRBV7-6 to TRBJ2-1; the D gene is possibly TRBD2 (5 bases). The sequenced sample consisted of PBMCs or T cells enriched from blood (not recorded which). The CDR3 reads CASSLTAAPRNEQFF. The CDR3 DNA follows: TGTGCCAGCAGCTTAACAGCGGCCCCCCGGAATGAGCAGTTCTTC. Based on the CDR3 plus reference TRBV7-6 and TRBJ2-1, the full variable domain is GAGVSQSPRYKVTKRGQDVALRCDPISGHVSLYWYRQALGQGPEFLTYFNYEAQQDKSGLPNDRFSAERPEGSISTLTIQRTEQRDSAMYRCASSLTAAPRNEQFFGPGTRLTVL.